This T cell receptor beta chain was captured by sequencing in a study of cytomegalovirus exposure and HLA in healthy donors. Study-level findings and limits: A previous analysis found most TCR beta V segments productive roughly 90% or roughly 30% of the time. Most observed TCR sequences were rare, whereas some public TCRs were detected in many donors. Highest at DRB1 and lowest at HLA-C, TCR association rates differed among HLA loci in a later analysis.

Per germline, CDR1 SGHVS and CDR2 FNYEAQ. The V gene lost 5 bases and the J gene lost 0 bases, with 9 bases spanning the gap. The CDR3 extends over 14 amino acids. PCR involved 60 Vbeta and 13 Jbeta primers. Profiled with immunoSEQ multiplex PCR; TCRdb holds only in-frame clones, not every one. The sample has approximately 180,000 clones; over 65% are singletons. About this clone itself: Its antigen is not known.

Those who donated were healthy bone marrow donors. The J gene is TRBJ2-3, the V gene TRBV7-6; weak D call: TRBD1 (6 bases). Source material: PBMCs. This receptor was obtained from a woman aged 25-40 years in good health and CMV-seropositive. The CDR3 DNA follows: TGTGCCAGCAGCCCGGACAGTAGCACAGATACGCAGTATTTT. This encodes CASSPDSSTDTQYF.